These T cell receptor beta chains were read from a single sample in a study of T cells in Graves' hyperthyroidism and ophthalmopathy. TCRdb re-analysed the multiplex PCR reads in MiXCR, keeping a single row per CDR3 protein. Altogether around 450,000 distinct CDR3 sequences are present, 15% to 18% being singletons, with the ten largest covering roughly 7.7%. Source material: blood. Receptor source: a woman aged 18-29 years with Graves' hyperthyroidism. Both conserved end residues are part of each CDR3. Each record gives: clone size, D gene, V gene, J gene, CDR3 protein, CDR3 DNA. The D gene is left open where the match is weak. Size tells how often a clone was seen (once, few, many) or the class of an expanded clone, and some rows leave it out.

many	TRBD1	TRBV3-1	TRBJ2-7	CASSQAGTGAYEQYF	TGTGCCAGCAGCCAAGCCGGGACAGGGGCGTACGAGCAGTACTTC
many	NA	TRBV20-1	TRBJ2-3	CSATTTSSDTQYF	TGCAGTGCAACCACCACTAGTTCAGATACGCAGTATTTT
many	NA	TRBV11-3	TRBJ1-1	CASSLEVQARGTEAFF	TGTGCCAGCAGCTTAGAGGTACAGGCAAGGGGCACTGAAGCTTTCTTT
NA	TRBD1	TRBV9	TRBJ2-5	CASSGTGGLETQYF	TGTGCCAGCAGCGGAACAGGGGGCTTAGAGACCCAGTACTTC
NA	NA	TRBV2	TRBJ1-5	CASRKDSNQPQHF	TGTGCCAGCAGGAAGGACAGCAATCAGCCCCAGCATTTT
many	NA	TRBV7-8	TRBJ1-5	CASSLFQGTNQPQHF	TGTGCCAGCAGCTTATTTCAGGGGACCAATCAGCCCCAGCATTTT
many	TRBD1	TRBV12-3/TRBV12-4	TRBJ1-2	CASSPRQGTNYGYTF	TGTGCCAGCAGTCCCCGACAGGGGACTAACTATGGCTACACCTTC
many	NA	TRBV2	TRBJ1-4	CASSEVGRTNEKLFF	TGTGCCAGCAGTGAAGTGGGGAGGACTAATGAAAAACTGTTTTTT
few	NA	TRBV4-1	TRBJ2-1	CASSHPSSYNEQFF	TGCGCCAGCAGCCATCCAAGCTCCTACAATGAGCAGTTCTTC
NA	TRBD1	TRBV19	TRBJ2-7	CASSAAGTATYEQYF	TGTGCCAGTAGTGCTGCCGGGACAGCGACCTACGAGCAGTACTTC
many	NA	TRBV6-1	TRBJ2-2	CASSPQGRDGELFF	TGTGCCAGCAGTCCGCAGGGACGGGACGGGGAGCTGTTTTTT
many	NA	TRBV6-1	TRBJ1-5	CASSASEGISNQPQHF	TGTGCCAGCAGCGCGAGCGAAGGGATAAGCAATCAGCCCCAGCATTTT
many	NA	TRBV6-1	TRBJ2-3	CASSVVDTQYF	TGTGCCAGCAGTGTGGTCGATACGCAGTATTTT
many	NA	TRBV12-3/TRBV12-4	TRBJ2-6	CASSRWGSNRAGANVLTF	TGTGCCAGCAGCCGCTGGGGATCGAACCGAGCTGGGGCCAACGTCCTGACTTTC
many	TRBD2	TRBV3-1	TRBJ2-7	CASSQPGLGLYEQYF	TGTGCCAGCAGCCAACCCGGACTAGGACTTTACGAGCAGTACTTC
NA	NA	TRBV5-1	TRBJ2-5	CASSYQGPETQETQYF	TGCGCCAGCAGCTACCAGGGACCGGAGACTCAAGAGACCCAGTACTTC
NA	TRBD1	TRBV7-2	TRBJ1-2	CASSIGTGEGGYTF	TGTGCCAGCAGCATCGGGACAGGGGAAGGTGGCTACACCTTC
many	TRBD1	TRBV6-1	TRBJ1-6	CASSGTVGVGDSPLHF	TGTGCCAGCAGCGGGACAGTAGGGGTTGGGGATTCACCCCTCCACTTT
many	TRBD1	TRBV29-1	TRBJ2-7	CSVEPGQGTYEQYF	TGCAGCGTTGAGCCGGGACAGGGGACTTACGAGCAGTACTTC
many	NA	TRBV12-3/TRBV12-4	TRBJ1-1	CASSLRTDTEAFF	TGTGCCAGCAGTTTACGAACAGACACTGAAGCTTTCTTT
few	TRBD2	TRBV4-1	TRBJ2-7	CASSLTTSGGYEQYF	TGCGCCAGCAGCCTTACGACTAGCGGGGGCTACGAGCAGTACTTC
NA	TRBD1	TRBV6-6	TRBJ1-2	CASSYSSAGGGYGYTF	TGTGCCAGCAGTTACTCGTCGGCAGGGGGCGGCTATGGCTACACCTTC